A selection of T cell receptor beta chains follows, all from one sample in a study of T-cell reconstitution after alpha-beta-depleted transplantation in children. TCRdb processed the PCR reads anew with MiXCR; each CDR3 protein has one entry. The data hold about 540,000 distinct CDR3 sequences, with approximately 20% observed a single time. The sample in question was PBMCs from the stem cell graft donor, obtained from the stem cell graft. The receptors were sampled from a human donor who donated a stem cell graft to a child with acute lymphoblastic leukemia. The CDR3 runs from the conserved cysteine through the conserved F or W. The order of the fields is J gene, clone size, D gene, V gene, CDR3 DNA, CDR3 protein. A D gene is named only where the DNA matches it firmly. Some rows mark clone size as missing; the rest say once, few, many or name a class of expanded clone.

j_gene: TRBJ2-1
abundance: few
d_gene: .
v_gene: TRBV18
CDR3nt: TGTGCCAGCTCACCACCGTCGACAACCTACAATGAGCAGTTCTTC
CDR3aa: CASSPPSTTYNEQFF

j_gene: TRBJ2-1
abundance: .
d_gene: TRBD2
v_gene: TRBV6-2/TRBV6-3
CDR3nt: TGTGCCAGCAGTTACCCCGGACTAGCGGGTTTCAATGAGCAGTTCTTC
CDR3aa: CASSYPGLAGFNEQFF

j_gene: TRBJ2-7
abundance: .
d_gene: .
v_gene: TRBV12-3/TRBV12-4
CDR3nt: TGTGCCACCAGTTACGGGGCGTACGAGCAGTACTTC
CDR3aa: CATSYGAYEQYF

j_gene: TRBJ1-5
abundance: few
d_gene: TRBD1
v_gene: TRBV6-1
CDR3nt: TGTGCCAGCAGGGCCAGGGGGCCCGGCAATCAGCCCCAGCATTTT
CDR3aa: CASRARGPGNQPQHF

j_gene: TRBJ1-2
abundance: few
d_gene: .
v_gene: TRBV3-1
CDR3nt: TGTGCCAGCAGCTCCTCTAAGGAGGCGGGGCGCGGCTACACCTTC
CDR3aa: CASSSSKEAGRGYTF

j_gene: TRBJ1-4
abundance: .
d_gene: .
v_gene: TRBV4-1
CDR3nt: TGCGCCAGCAGCCCAACCCCACAATTTAATGAAAAACTGTTTTTT
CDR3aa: CASSPTPQFNEKLFF

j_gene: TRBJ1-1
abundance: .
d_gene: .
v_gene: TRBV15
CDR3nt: TGTGCCACCAGCAGAGAGATATTTTCCACTGAAGCTTTCTTT
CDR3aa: CATSREIFSTEAFF

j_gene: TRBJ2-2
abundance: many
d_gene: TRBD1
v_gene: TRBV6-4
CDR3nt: TGTGCCAGCAGTGACACAGGGGGCAGTACCGGGGAGCTGTTTTTT
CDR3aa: CASSDTGGSTGELFF

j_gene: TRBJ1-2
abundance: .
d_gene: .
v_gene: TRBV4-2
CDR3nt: TGTGCCAGCAGCCAAGATTCGGCCTATGGCTACACCTTC
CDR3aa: CASSQDSAYGYTF

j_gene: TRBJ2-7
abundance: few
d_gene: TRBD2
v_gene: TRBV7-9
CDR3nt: TGTGCCAGCAGCTTGCGGGGGAAGCCCTACGAGCAGTACTTC
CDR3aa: CASSLRGKPYEQYF

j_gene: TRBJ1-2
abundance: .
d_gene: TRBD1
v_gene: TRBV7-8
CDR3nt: TGTGCCAGCAGCTCCTTGCCCGGACAGGGTAATTACTATGGCTACACCTTC
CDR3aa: CASSSLPGQGNYYGYTF

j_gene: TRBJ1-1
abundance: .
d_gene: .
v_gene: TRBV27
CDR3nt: TGTGCCAGCAGGTCGGGGAGGCGGATCGAAGCTTTCTTT
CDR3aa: CASRSGRRIEAFF

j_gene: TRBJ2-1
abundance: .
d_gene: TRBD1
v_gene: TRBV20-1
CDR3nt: TGCAGTGCCTTAGACGACAGGGATTACAATGAGCAGTTCTTC
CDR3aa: CSALDDRDYNEQFF

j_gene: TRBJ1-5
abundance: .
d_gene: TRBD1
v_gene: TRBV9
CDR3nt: TGTGCCAGCAGCGTAACAGGGGACCTCAATCAGCCCCAGCATTTT
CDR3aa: CASSVTGDLNQPQHF

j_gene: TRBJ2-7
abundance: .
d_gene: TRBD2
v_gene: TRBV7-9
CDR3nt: TGTGCCAGCAGCTTAATCCTAGCGGGAGATCACGAGCAGTACTTC
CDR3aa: CASSLILAGDHEQYF

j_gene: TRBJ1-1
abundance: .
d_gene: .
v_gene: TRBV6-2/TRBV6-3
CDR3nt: TGTGCCAGCAGCCCCGCCCGAGAAGCTTTCTTT
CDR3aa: CASSPAREAFF

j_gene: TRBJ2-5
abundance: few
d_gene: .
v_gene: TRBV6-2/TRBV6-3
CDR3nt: TGTGCCAGCAGTTACGTCGGGGAGGGGGGGCTAGCGGTAACCCAAGAGACCCAGTACTTC
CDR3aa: CASSYVGEGGLAVTQETQYF

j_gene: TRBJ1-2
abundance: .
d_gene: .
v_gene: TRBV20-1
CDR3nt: TGCAGTGCTCAGACAGGTCGACTCCTACGGTACACCTTC
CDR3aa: CSAQTGRLLRYTF

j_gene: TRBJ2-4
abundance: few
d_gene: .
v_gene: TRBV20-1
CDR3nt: TGCAGTGCTAGAAAAGGGAACATTCAGTACTTC
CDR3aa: CSARKGNIQYF

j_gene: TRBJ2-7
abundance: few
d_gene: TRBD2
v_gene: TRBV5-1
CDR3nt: TGCGCCAGCAGGGGGACTAGCGGGACTTCCTACGAGCAGTACTTC
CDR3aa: CASRGTSGTSYEQYF

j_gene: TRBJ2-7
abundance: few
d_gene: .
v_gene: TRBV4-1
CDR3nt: TGCGCCAGCAGCCAGGGGGTACCCTACGAGCAGTACTTC
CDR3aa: CASSQGVPYEQYF

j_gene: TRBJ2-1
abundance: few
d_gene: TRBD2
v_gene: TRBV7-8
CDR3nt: TGTGCCAGCAGCTTGGCCGGGACTAGCGGTTCCTCAATTCTGTTCTTC
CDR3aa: CASSLAGTSGSSILFF

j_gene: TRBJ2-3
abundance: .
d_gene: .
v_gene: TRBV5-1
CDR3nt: TGCGCCAGCAGCTTGAGGGAGTTAGCAGATACGCAGTATTTT
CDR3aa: CASSLRELADTQYF